What follows are 27 T cell receptor beta chains derived from one specimen sequenced in a study of spatial heterogeneity in lung cancer. TCRdb independently ran MiXCR on the 5' RACE reads; one entry per CDR3 protein. This table has around 2,600 distinct CDR3 sequences, 5.5% appearing once. These receptors' targets are unknown. Findings and caveats of the study: Higher tumor mutation counts went along with higher counts of expanded intratumoral alpha and beta TCRs.

Time point noted: sample taken at primary tumor resection. The source material was lung tumor tissue, sampled at surgery. The origin of the receptors is a male donor with early-stage non-small cell lung cancer.

By sample fraction, this clonotype is large. As an off-target read in a library built for alpha chains, this beta chain has a frequency of little significance. The chain employs TRBV28 and TRBJ1-5; perhaps TRBD1 as D (6 bases). The ends were cut back, 5 bases at V and 2 bases at J, with 13 bases in the middle. The CDR3 runs 15 residues. Per the germline V gene, CDR1 is MDHEN and CDR2 is SYDVKM. For the CDR3, the DNA is TGTGCCAGCAGTCCTTCAGGGGTTGGCAATCAGCCCCAGCATTTT. It translates to CASSPSGVGNQPQHF.

This clonotype is termed large. In a library made to pick up alpha chains, this beta chain is a stray read with a size that means little. V gene TRBV5-1 combines with J gene TRBJ2-1; TRBD2 matches 7 bases. The CDR3 is made up of 15 amino acids. J was trimmed by 7 bases and V by 5 bases; bases with no gene match: 12. Germline CDR1 SGHRS, CDR2 YFSETQ. The CDR3 loop is CASRLGGGSGNEQFF. The DNA for the CDR3 is TGCGCCAGCAGACTTGGAGGCGGGAGTGGGAATGAGCAGTTCTTC.

In its sample, this clonotype ranks as medium-sized. As an off-target read in a library built for alpha chains, this beta chain has a frequency of little significance. Here the CDR3 DNA reads TGCGCCAGCAGCCCGGGACAGGGCGAGGGGGAGCTGTTTTTT. Amino acids: CASSPGQGEGELFF. V gene TRBV5-1 combines with J gene TRBJ2-2, with 9 bases aligning to TRBD1. V lost 4 bases and J lost 8; bases outside the gene matches: 6. The V gene's germline CDR1 is SGHRS and CDR2 YFSETQ. This CDR3 has 14 residues.

This clonotype is classed as medium-sized. This beta chain was picked up by a library intended for alpha chains and is off target, so its count carries little meaning. This chain connects TRBV20-1 to TRBJ2-4; 10 bases are a match to TRBD1. Germline assignment: CDR1 DFQATT and CDR2 SNEGSKA (reference sequence). The CDR3 extends over 16 amino acids. V trimming: 0 bases; J trimming: 4 bases; junction bases outside the gene matches: 6. This CDR3 reads CSAREGTGAVKNIQYF. The CDR3 coding sequence is TGCAGTGCTAGAGAGGGGACAGGGGCGGTGAAAAACATTCAGTACTTC.

This clonotype is termed medium-sized. The library was prepared for alpha chains; this beta chain is a stray read, so its frequency means little. V usage is TRBV20-1 and J usage is TRBJ2-5; no clear D. V was cut by 5 bases and J by 2 bases, with 9 bases left in between. The germline V gene encodes CDR1 DFQATT and CDR2 SNEGSKA (reference sequence). The CDR3 is 12 amino acids. CDR3 sequence: CSAPLRQETQYF. DNA of the CDR3: TGCAGTGCTCCCCTCAGACAAGAGACCCAGTACTTC.

This clonotype is categorized as medium-sized. Since the library was made to target alpha chains, this beta chain is a stray read and its abundance is not meaningful. V and J are TRBV6-4 and TRBJ2-2; D not resolved. The germline V gene encodes CDR1 MRHNA and CDR2 SNTAGT. V lost 2 bases and J lost 3, with 7 bases in between. The CDR3 loop spans 14 amino acids. In nucleotides, the CDR3 is TGTGCCAGCAGTGACAGCTTTTACACCGGGGAGCTGTTTTTT. Encoded protein: CASSDSFYTGELFF.

By sample fraction, this clonotype is medium-sized. This beta chain was picked up by a library intended for alpha chains and is off target, so its count carries little meaning. DNA for the CDR3: TGCAGTGCCAAGGATCCTCGGAGGTACACTGAAGCTTTCTTT. Amino acids: CSAKDPRRYTEAFF. The chain employs TRBV20-1 and TRBJ1-1; D not certain. Trimming took 6 bases from V and 3 from J, leaving 17 bases between them. The CDR3 is 14 residues long. Germline-derived CDR1 and CDR2 are DFQATT and SNEGSKA (reference sequence).

In this sample, this clonotype is medium-sized. This beta chain is a stray read from a library made for alpha chains; its abundance is not meaningful. The chain uses TRBV7-9 and TRBJ2-5; TRBD1 matches at 8 bases. The germline gives CDR1 SEHNR, CDR2 FQNEAQ (reference sequence). V lost 5 bases to trimming and J lost 4 bases; unmatched junction nucleotides: 6. This CDR3 has 14 residues. CDR3 DNA: TGTGCCAGCAGCCCCTCGACAGGGGTAGAGACCCAGTACTTC. It is translated as CASSPSTGVETQYF.

This clonotype is medium-sized. This beta chain represents an off-target read in a library built for alpha chains; its size is of limited meaning. The chain joins TRBV6-5 to TRBJ2-5; 8 positions agree with TRBD2. V lost 2 bases, J lost 5 bases, and 7 bases stayed unmatched. The length of the CDR3 is 15 residues. The germline V gene has CDR1 MNHEY and CDR2 SVGAGI. In DNA form, the CDR3 reads TGTGCCAGCAGTTACCCGGCGGGGGGCATGGAGACCCAGTACTTC. It codes for CASSYPAGGMETQYF.

Judged by abundance, this clonotype is medium-sized. This beta chain is off target for a library built for alpha chains, so its abundance means little. The chain combines TRBV12-3 or TRBV12-4 with TRBJ2-2; 9 bases fit TRBD1. The CDR3 spans 18 residues. Trimming removed 6 bases from V and 1 base from J; junction bases left unmatched: 12. The CDR3 loop reads CASSLELGTGLNTGELFF. The CDR3 nucleotides read TGTGCCAGCAGCCTAGAATTGGGGACAGGGCTGAACACCGGGGAGCTGTTTTTT.

Notes on this clonotype: Within a library made for alpha chains, this beta chain is off target, and its count is uninformative. V is TRBV6-5 and J is TRBJ2-5; 9 bases are shared with TRBD1. J lost 3 bases, V lost 5 bases, and 7 bases had no gene match. This CDR3 is 15 amino acids long. The germline CDR1 and CDR2 sequences are MNHEY and SVGAGI. CDR3: CASSEPGQGEETQYF. DNA for the CDR3: TGTGCCAGCAGTGAGCCGGGACAGGGTGAAGAGACCCAGTACTTC.

This clonotype rates as medium-sized. This beta chain slipped into a library made for alpha chains as a stray read, so its size is not meaningful. The V gene is TRBV6-1, the J gene TRBJ1-2, with a possible D match to TRBD1 (5 bases). This CDR3 comprises 14 residues. The ends were cut back, 2 bases at V and 6 bases at J, with 13 bases in the middle. The germline V gene has CDR1 MNHNS and CDR2 SASEGT. CDR3 residues: CASSENAGNHGYTF. DNA for the CDR3: TGTGCCAGCAGTGAAAACGCAGGGAATCATGGCTACACCTTC.

To note about this clonotype: Being off target in a library aimed at alpha chains, this beta chain has a size of little meaning. The chain joins TRBV12-3 or TRBV12-4 to TRBJ1-1; possibly TRBD1 for D (5 bases). V gave up 2 bases and J gave up 6 bases, with 16 bases separating them. The CDR3 is 15 amino acids. Here the CDR3 DNA reads TGTGCCAGCAGTTTAAACACCGACAGATGGGCTGAAGCTTTCTTT. It encodes CASSLNTDRWAEAFF.

This clonotype is large (0.1 to 1%) by share. The library was designed around alpha chains, so this beta chain is a stray read whose abundance carries little weight. The chain couples TRBV15 to TRBJ2-3; 7 nucleotides align to TRBD2. Looked up from germline, CDR1 is LNHNV and CDR2 is YYDKDF (reference sequence). V lost 0 bases and J lost 0; bases outside the gene matches: 3. This CDR3 is built from 16 residues. CDR3: CATSREGGGSTDTQYF. CDR3 DNA: TGTGCCACCAGCAGAGAGGGCGGGGGTAGCACAGATACGCAGTATTTT.

In its sample, this clonotype was seen many times. This beta chain slipped into a library made for alpha chains as a stray read, so its size is not meaningful. In DNA form, the CDR3 reads TGCAGTGCTAGTTCAGGGGCGAATCAGCCCCAGCATTTT. Translation gives CSASSGANQPQHF. The chain combines TRBV20-1 with TRBJ1-5; tentatively, D is TRBD1 (6 bases). The CDR3 length is 13 residues. Trimming cost V 3 bases and J 4 bases, with 10 bases left between them. Germline loops: CDR1 DFQATT, CDR2 SNEGSKA (reference sequence).

This clonotype has only a few counts. For a library built for alpha chains, this beta chain is a stray read; little rests on its size. V and J are TRBV3-1 and TRBJ2-1; 7 nucleotides match TRBD2. V lost 3 bases, J lost 6 bases, and 5 bases stayed unmatched. CDR1 is LGHDT and CDR2 is YNNKEL in the germline V gene (reference sequence). CDR3 length: 14 residues. This CDR3 reads CASSQLTGGNEQFF. CDR3 sequence (DNA): TGTGCCAGCAGCCAGCTCACGGGGGGCAATGAGCAGTTCTTC.

On this clonotype: This beta chain is an unintended read in a library built for alpha chains; its size means little. The rearrangement uses TRBV3-1 and TRBJ2-7; tentative D call: TRBD1 (6 bases). Germline lookup yields CDR1 LGHDT and CDR2 YNNKEL (reference sequence). Between the trimmed V and J ends, which lost 0 bases and 3 bases, there was a span of 18 bases. The CDR3 is 17 amino acids. The DNA of the CDR3 is TGTGCCAGCAGCCAAGATACAGGGACGGGCGCCCGCTACGAGCAGTACTTC. It yields the protein CASSQDTGTGARYEQYF.

The table lists this clonotype with many counts. Being off target in a library aimed at alpha chains, this beta chain has a size of little meaning. The chain joins TRBV2 to TRBJ1-1; D ambiguous. V lost 3 bases to trimming and J lost 7 bases, with 9 bases between them. The CDR3 extends over 12 amino acids. Germline loops: CDR1 SNHLY, CDR2 FYNNEI. CDR3 nucleotides: TGTGCCAGCAGTGACTACGGGCTTGAAGCTTTCTTT. This sequence encodes CASSDYGLEAFF. Supplemented by reference TRBV2 and TRBJ1-1, the full variable domain reads EPEVTQTPSHQVTQMGQEVILRCVPISNHLYFYWYRQILGQKVEFLVSFYNNEISEKSEIFDDQFSVERPDGSNFTLKIRSTKLEDSAMYFCASSDYGLEAFFGQGTRLTVV.

This clonotype is medium-sized in the sample. A library made for alpha chains picked up this beta chain off target, so its size means little. The chain combines TRBV19 with TRBJ2-7, with D unresolved. CDR3 length equals 12 residues. CDR1 is LNHDA, CDR2 SQIVND, per germline (reference sequence). V was shortened by 3 bases and J by 4 bases, with 7 bases between the two germline ends. The chain's CDR3 is CASSIAGYEQYF. CDR3 coding DNA: TGTGCCAGTAGTATCGCCGGATACGAGCAGTACTTC.

By share, this clonotype counts as large. Within a library made for alpha chains, this beta chain is off target, and its count is uninformative. The chain joins TRBV6-1 to TRBJ2-7, with D maybe TRBD2 (5 bases). With 5 bases removed from V and 3 bases from J, the gap between germline ends came to 11 bases. The CDR3 has 13 residues. Germline V CDR1 and CDR2: MNHNS, SASEGT. The CDR3 nucleotides read TGTGCCAGCAGTCCCTCCGGGGACTACGAGCAGTACTTC. Translation: CASSPSGDYEQYF.

Ten or more counts support this clonotype. Since it is a stray read in a library aimed at alpha chains, this beta chain has a size that is not meaningful. V is TRBV5-1 and J is TRBJ2-1; the D is unclear. V was trimmed by 3 bases and J by 6 bases, leaving 7 bases between them. The CDR3 sequence is 12 residues long. The germline gives CDR1 SGHRS, CDR2 YFSETQ. DNA of the CDR3: TGCGCCAGCAGCTCTTACAGCAATGAGCAGTTCTTC. It encodes CASSSYSNEQFF.

This clonotype rates as medium-sized. As an off-target read in a library built for alpha chains, this beta chain has a frequency of little significance. The chain carries TRBV5-6 and TRBJ2-3, with a possible D match to TRBD1 (6 bases). The CDR3 loop spans 16 amino acids. Trimming left V 0 bases short and J 4 bases short, with 15 bases between. Germline V CDR1 and CDR2: SGHDT, YYEEEE. The CDR3 bases are TGTGCCAGCAGCTTGGGGGCAGGGGTGTCTTCAGATACGCAGTATTTT. Residues: CASSLGAGVSSDTQYF.

By proportion, this clonotype is medium-sized (0.01 to 0.1%). For a library built for alpha chains, this beta chain is a stray read; little rests on its size. V gene TRBV25-1 combines with J gene TRBJ2-7; 7 nucleotides align to TRBD1. Germline loops: CDR1 MGHDK, CDR2 SYGVNS. CDR3 length equals 15 residues. The junction had 10 bases not matched to a gene; V was cut back by 1 base and J by 7 bases. CDR3 coding DNA: TGTGCCAGCAGTGAATGGAGAACCTCCAGGGGGGAGCAGTACTTC. Residues: CASSEWRTSRGEQYF.

This clonotype was seen many times. In a library made to pick up alpha chains, this beta chain is a stray read with a size that means little. V gene TRBV4-1 combines with J gene TRBJ2-1, with TRBD1 matching 8 bases. The germline gives CDR1 MGHRA, CDR2 YSYEKL. CDR3 length: 17 amino acids. V lost 0 bases and J lost 5; bases outside the gene matches: 9. The CDR3 DNA sequence: TGCGCCAGCAGCCAAGAAGCGGACAGGGCTATGAACAATGAGCAGTTCTTC. This sequence encodes CASSQEADRAMNNEQFF.

This clonotype is judged medium-sized. A library made for alpha chains picked up this beta chain off target, so its size means little. The CDR3 nucleotides read TGTGCCAGCAGTGAAGAGGCTAACTATGGCTACACCTTC. As protein: CASSEEANYGYTF. The V call is TRBV2, the J call TRBJ1-2; no firm D call. The CDR3 sequence is 13 residues long. With 1 base removed from V and 0 bases from J, the gap between germline ends came to 3 bases. Germline V lookup: CDR1 SNHLY, CDR2 FYNNEI.

Within the sample, this clonotype is medium-sized. As an off-target read in a library built for alpha chains, this beta chain has a frequency of little significance. The CDR3 nucleotides read TGTGCCAGCAGCGGGACAGGGGAGGCCGGGGAGCTGTTTTTT. Translated, it gives CASSGTGEAGELFF. J is TRBJ2-2 and V is TRBV3-1; 10 positions agree with TRBD1. V trimming: 5 bases; J trimming: 6 bases; junction bases outside the gene matches: 3. The germline V gene encodes CDR1 LGHDT and CDR2 YNNKEL (reference sequence). CDR3 size: 14 residues.

By share of the sample, this clonotype is medium-sized. Within a library made for alpha chains, this beta chain is off target, and its count is uninformative. V and J are TRBV2 and TRBJ2-5; tentative D call: TRBD2 (5 bases). The V and J ends lost 8 bases and 3 bases respectively, with 13 bases between them. The CDR3 length is 13 residues. Germline V lookup: CDR1 SNHLY, CDR2 FYNNEI. In DNA form, the CDR3 reads TGTGCCAGCCAAGAGGAGGAGAAAGAGACCCAGTACTTC. Translated, it gives CASQEEEKETQYF.